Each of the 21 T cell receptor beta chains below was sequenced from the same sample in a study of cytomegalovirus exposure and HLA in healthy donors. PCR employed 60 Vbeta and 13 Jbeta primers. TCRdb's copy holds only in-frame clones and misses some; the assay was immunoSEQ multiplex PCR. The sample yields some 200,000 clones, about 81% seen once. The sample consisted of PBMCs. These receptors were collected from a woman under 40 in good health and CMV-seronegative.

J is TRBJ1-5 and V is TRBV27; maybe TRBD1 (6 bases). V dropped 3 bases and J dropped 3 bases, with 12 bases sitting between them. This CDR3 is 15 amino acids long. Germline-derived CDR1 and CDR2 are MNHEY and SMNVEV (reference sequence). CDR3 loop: CASSFGGAFNQPQHF. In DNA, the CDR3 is TGTGCCAGCAGTTTTGGGGGGGCCTTCAATCAGCCCCAGCATTTT.

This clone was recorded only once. Here the CDR3 reads CASSQRQGAVSPLHF. The CDR3 nucleotides read TGTGCCAGCAGCCAACGACAGGGGGCTGTATCACCCCTCCACTTT. The rearrangement links TRBV14 to TRBJ1-6; 10 bases fit TRBD1. Germline V gives CDR1 SGHDN, CDR2 FVKESK. Losses at the gene ends were 2 bases for V and 10 bases for J; bases not matched to a gene: 5. The CDR3 is made up of 15 amino acids.

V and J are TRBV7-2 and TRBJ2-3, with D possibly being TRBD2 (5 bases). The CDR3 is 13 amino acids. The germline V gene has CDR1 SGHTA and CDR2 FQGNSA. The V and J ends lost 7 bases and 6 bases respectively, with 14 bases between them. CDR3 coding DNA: TGTGCCAGCACCCTCACGAGGGAGGATACGCAGTATTTT. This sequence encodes CASTLTREDTQYF.

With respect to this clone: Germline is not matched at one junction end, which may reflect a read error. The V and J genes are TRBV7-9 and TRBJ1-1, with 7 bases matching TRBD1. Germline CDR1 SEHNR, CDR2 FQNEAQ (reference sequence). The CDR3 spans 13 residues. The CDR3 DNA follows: TGTTCCAGCAGCTTCGACAGGGTCACTGAAGCTTTCTTT. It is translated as CSSSFDRVTEAFF.

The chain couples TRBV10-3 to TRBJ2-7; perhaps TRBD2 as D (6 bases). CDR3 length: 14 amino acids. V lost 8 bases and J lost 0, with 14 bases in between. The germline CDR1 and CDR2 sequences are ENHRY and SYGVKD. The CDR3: CAISDSGNSYEQYF. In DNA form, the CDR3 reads TGTGCCATCTCGGATAGCGGCAACTCCTACGAGCAGTACTTC.

The CDR3 coding sequence is TGTGCCAGCAGTTTATGGGCAGGGTCAGTTGGAGAAAAACTGTTTTTT. It codes for CASSLWAGSVGEKLFF. The V gene is TRBV28, the J gene TRBJ1-4; maybe TRBD1 (5 bases). The germline V gene encodes CDR1 MDHEN and CDR2 SYDVKM. The V end lost 0 bases, the J end lost 8 bases, and 16 bases lay between the germline ends. The CDR3 length is 16 residues.

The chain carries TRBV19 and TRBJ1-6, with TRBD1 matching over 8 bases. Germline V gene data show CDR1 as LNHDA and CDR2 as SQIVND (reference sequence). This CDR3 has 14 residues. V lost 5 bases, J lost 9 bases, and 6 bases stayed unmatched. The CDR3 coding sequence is TGTGCCAGTAGTGGAGGGACAGGAATTTCACCCCTCCACTTT. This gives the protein CASSGGTGISPLHF.

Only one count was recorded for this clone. The CDR3 nucleotides read TGTGCCAGCAGCCCTAGGACAGGGGCAAACCTAGTCTATGGCTACACCTTC. Its protein product is CASSPRTGANLVYGYTF. The genes are TRBV7-8 and TRBJ1-2; TRBD1 aligns across 9 bases. CDR1 and CDR2 (germline): SGHVS, FQNEAQ. V was pared by 5 bases and J by 4 bases, with 14 bases of the junction left unmatched. This CDR3 has 17 amino acids.

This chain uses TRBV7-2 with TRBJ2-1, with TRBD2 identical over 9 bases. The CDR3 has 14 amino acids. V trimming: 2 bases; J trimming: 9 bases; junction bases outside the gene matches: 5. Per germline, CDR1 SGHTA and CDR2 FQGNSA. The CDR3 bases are TGTGCCAGCAGCTTACGGCGGGAGGGCCGTGAGCAGTTCTTC. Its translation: CASSLRREGREQFF.

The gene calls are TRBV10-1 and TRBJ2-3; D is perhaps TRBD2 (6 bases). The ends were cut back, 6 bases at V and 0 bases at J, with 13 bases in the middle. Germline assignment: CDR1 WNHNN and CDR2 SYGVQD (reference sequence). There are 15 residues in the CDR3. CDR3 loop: CASSPSVRSTDTQYF. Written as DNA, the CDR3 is TGCGCCAGCAGCCCTAGCGTCCGAAGCACAGATACGCAGTATTTT.

In DNA, the CDR3 is TGTGCCAGCAGCCGCCACAGTTACGAGCAGTACTTC. Amino acid sequence: CASSRHSYEQYF. The chain couples TRBV28 to TRBJ2-7; D is unresolved. Trimming pared 6 bases from V and 4 bases from J, leaving 10 bases between. Germline CDR1 is MDHEN and CDR2 is SYDVKM. This CDR3 spans 12 amino acids. Combining the CDR3 with reference TRBV28 and TRBJ2-7 gives the whole variable domain DVKVTQSSRYLVKRTGEKVFLECVQDMDHENMFWYRQDPGLGLRLIYFSYDVKMKEKGDIPEGYSVSREKKERFSLILESASTNQTSMYLCASSRHSYEQYFGPGTRLTVT.

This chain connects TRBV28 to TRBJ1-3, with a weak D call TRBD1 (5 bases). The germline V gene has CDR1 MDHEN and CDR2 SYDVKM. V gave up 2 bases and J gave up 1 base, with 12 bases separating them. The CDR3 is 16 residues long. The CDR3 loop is CASSLGGRVSGNTIYF. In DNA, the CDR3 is TGTGCCAGCAGTTTAGGTGGCAGGGTATCTGGAAACACCATATATTTT.

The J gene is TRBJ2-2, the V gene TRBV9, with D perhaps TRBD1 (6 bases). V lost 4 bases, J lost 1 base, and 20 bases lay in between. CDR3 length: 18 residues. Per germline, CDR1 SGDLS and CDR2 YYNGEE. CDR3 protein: CASSLRSSHRVNTGELFF. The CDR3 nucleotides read TGTGCCAGCAGCCTCCGTAGTTCCCACAGGGTGAACACCGGGGAGCTGTTTTTT.

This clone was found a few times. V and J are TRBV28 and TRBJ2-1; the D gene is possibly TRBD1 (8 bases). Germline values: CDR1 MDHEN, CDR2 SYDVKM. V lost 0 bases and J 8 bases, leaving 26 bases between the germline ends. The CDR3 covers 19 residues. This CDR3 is CASSLWRGGSWTGQDEQFF. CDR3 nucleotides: TGTGCCAGCAGTTTATGGAGGGGCGGGAGTTGGACAGGGCAGGATGAGCAGTTCTTC.

This chain's CDR3 is CASSWTGLSGETQYF. The CDR3 bases are TGCGCCAGCAGCTGGACAGGGTTGAGCGGAGAGACCCAGTACTTC. J is TRBJ2-5 and V is TRBV5-1; 8 nucleotides align to TRBD1. V shed 3 bases, J shed 4 bases, and the junction held 8 bases outside the gene matches. There are 15 residues in the CDR3. Germline V gene data show CDR1 as SGHRS and CDR2 as YFSETQ.

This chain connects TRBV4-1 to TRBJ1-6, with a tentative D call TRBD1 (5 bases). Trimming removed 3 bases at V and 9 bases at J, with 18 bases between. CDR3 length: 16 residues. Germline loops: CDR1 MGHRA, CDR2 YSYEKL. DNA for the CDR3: TGCGCCAGCAGCCACCCCTGGGGGGGTCTGGGTTCACCCCTCCACTTT. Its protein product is CASSHPWGGLGSPLHF.

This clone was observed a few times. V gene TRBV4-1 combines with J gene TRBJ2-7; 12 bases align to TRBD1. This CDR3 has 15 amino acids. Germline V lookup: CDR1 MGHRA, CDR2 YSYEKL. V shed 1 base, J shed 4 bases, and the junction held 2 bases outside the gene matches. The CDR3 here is CASSQVGQGAYEQYF. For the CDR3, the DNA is TGCGCCAGCAGCCAAGTGGGACAGGGGGCTTACGAGCAGTACTTC.

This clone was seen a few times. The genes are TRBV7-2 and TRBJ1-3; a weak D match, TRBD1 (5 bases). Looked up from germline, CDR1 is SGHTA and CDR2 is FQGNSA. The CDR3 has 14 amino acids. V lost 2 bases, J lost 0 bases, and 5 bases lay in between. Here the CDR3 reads CASSLQGSGNTIYF. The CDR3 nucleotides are TGTGCCAGCAGCTTACAGGGCTCTGGAAACACCATATATTTT. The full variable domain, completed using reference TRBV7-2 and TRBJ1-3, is GAGVSQSPSNKVTEKGKDVELRCDPISGHTALYWYRQSLGQGLEFLIYFQGNSAPDKSGLPSDRFSAERTGGSVSTLTIQRTQQEDSAVYLCASSLQGSGNTIYFGEGSWLTVV.

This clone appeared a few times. Written as DNA, the CDR3 is TGTGCCAGTAGTAGGGGACTAGCGGAACACACCGGGGAGCTGTTTTTT. Encoded protein: CASSRGLAEHTGELFF. The rearrangement uses TRBV19 and TRBJ2-2; TRBD2 matches at 11 bases. CDR1 and CDR2 (germline): LNHDA, SQIVND (reference sequence). CDR3 length: 16 residues. The V and J ends lost 4 bases and 3 bases, in that order; junction bases with no gene match: 4.

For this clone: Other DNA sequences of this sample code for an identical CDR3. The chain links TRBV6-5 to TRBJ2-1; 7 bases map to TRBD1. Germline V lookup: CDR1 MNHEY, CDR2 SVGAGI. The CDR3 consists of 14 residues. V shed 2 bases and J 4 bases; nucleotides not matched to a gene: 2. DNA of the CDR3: TGTGCCAGCAGTTACAGGGACAGTTACAATGAGCAGTTCTTC. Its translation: CASSYRDSYNEQFF.

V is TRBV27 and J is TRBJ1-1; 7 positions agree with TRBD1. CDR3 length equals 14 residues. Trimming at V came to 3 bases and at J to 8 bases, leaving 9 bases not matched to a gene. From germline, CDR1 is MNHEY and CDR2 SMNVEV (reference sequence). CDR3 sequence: CASSLSTGVGEAFF. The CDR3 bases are TGTGCCAGCAGTTTGTCTACAGGGGTCGGGGAAGCTTTCTTT.